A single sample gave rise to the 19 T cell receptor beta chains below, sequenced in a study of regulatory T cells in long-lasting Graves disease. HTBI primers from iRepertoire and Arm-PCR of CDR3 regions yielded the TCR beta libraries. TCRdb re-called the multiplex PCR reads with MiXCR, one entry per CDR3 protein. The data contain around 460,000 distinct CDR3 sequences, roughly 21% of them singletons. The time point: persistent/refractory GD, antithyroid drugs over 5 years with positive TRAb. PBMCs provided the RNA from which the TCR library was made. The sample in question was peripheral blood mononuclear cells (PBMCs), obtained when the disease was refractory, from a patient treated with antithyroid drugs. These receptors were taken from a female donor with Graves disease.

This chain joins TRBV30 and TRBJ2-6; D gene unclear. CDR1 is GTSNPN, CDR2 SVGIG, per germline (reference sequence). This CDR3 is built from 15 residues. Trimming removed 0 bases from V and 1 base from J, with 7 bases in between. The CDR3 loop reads CAWSVSGSGANVLTF. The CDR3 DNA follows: TGTGCCTGGAGTGTGTCAGGATCTGGGGCCAACGTCCTGACTTTC.

The CDR3 nucleotides read TGTGCCAGCAGCGTAGTTGGGCACCTGAACACTGAAGCTTTCTTT. Its translation is CASSVVGHLNTEAFF. This sequence joins TRBV9 and TRBJ1-1; D gene unclear. The CDR3 is 15 residues long. Deletions cut 0 bases from V and 0 bases from J, with 9 bases between. Germline assignment: CDR1 SGDLS and CDR2 YYNGEE.

This chain's CDR3 is CASGGSSTNEKLFF. Here the CDR3 DNA reads TGTGCCAGCGGGGGATCCTCAACTAATGAAAAACTGTTTTTT. The gene calls are TRBV7-9 and TRBJ1-4, with TRBD1 as a possible D gene (5 bases). CDR1 and CDR2 from the germline V gene are SEHNR and FQNEAQ (reference sequence). The V and J ends lost 8 bases and 0 bases respectively, with 10 bases between them. CDR3 length: 14 residues. Looking up the rest from reference TRBV7-9 and TRBJ1-4 gives the full variable domain: DTGVSQNPRHKITKRGQNVTFRCDPISEHNRLYWYRQTLGQGPEFLTYFQNEAQLEKSRLLSDRFSAERPKGSFSTLEIQRTEQGDSAMYLCASGGSSTNEKLFFGSGTQLSVL.

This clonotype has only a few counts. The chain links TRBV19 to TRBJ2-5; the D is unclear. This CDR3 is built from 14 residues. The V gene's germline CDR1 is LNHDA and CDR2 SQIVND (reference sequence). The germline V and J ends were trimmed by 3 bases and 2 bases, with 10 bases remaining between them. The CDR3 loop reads CASSIYAQQETQYF. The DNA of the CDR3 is TGTGCCAGTAGTATTTATGCACAGCAAGAGACCCAGTACTTC.

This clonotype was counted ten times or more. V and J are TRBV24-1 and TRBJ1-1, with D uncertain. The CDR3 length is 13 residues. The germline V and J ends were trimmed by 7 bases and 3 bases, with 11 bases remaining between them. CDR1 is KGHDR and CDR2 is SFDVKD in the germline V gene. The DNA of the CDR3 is TGTGCCACCAGGAGCCCTCCATACACTGAAGCTTTCTTT. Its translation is CATRSPPYTEAFF.

The CDR3 spells CASSIKAPSNQPQHF. The CDR3 coding sequence is TGTGCCAGTAGTATTAAGGCCCCTAGCAATCAGCCCCAGCATTTT. The chain couples TRBV19 to TRBJ1-5; D not resolved. Germline lookup yields CDR1 LNHDA and CDR2 SQIVND (reference sequence). The CDR3 consists of 15 residues. Trimming took 3 bases from V and 0 from J, leaving 9 bases between them.

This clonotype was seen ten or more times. DNA of the CDR3: TGTGCCAGCAGTCCCCATAGGACAGGGGTGTACCAAGAGACCCAGTACTTC. This encodes CASSPHRTGVYQETQYF. The genes are TRBV12-3 or TRBV12-4 and TRBJ2-5, with TRBD1 identical over 9 bases. There are 17 residues in the CDR3. The trim removed 5 bases at V and 0 bases at J, leaving 10 bases unmatched.

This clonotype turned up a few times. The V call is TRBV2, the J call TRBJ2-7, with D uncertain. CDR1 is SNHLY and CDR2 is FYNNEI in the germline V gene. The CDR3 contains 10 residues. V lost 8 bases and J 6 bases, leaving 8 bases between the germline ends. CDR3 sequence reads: CASFLTEQYF. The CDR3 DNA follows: TGTGCCAGCTTCTTGACCGAGCAGTACTTC. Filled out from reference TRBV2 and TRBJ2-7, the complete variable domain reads EPEVTQTPSHQVTQMGQEVILRCVPISNHLYFYWYRQILGQKVEFLVSFYNNEISEKSEIFDDQFSVERPDGSNFTLKIRSTKLEDSAMYFCASFLTEQYFGPGTRLTVT.

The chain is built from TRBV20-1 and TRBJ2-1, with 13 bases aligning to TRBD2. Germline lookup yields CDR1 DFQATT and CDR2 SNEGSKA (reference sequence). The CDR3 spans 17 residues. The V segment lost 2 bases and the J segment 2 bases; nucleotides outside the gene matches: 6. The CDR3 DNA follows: TGCAGTGCTAGACCGTCAGGGACTAGCGGGACCTACAATGAGCAGTTCTTC. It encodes CSARPSGTSGTYNEQFF.

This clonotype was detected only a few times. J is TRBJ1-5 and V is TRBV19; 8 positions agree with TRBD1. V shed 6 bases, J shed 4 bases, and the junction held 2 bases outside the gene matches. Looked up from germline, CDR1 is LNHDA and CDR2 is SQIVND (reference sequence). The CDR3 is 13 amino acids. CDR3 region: CASRDRENQPQHF. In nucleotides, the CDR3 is TGTGCCAGTAGGGACAGGGAAAATCAGCCCCAGCATTTT.

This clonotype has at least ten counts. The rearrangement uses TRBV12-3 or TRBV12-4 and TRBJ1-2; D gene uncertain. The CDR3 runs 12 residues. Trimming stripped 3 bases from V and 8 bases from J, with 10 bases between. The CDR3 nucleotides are TGTGCCAGCAGTTTTATGGGTGGGGGCTACACCTTC. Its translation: CASSFMGGGYTF.

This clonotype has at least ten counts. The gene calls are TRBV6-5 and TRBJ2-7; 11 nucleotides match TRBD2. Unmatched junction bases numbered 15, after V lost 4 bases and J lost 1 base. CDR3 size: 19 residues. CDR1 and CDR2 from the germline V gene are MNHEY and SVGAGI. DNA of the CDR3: TGTGCCAGCAGTTCCACAGGGACCGGACTAGCGGGCCTATCCTACGAGCAGTACTTC. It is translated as CASSSTGTGLAGLSYEQYF.

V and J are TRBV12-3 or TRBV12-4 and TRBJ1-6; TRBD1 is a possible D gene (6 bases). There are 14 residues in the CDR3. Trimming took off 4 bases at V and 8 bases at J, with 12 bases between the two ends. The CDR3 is CASSSWTAYSPLHF. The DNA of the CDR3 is TGTGCCAGCAGTTCCTGGACAGCTTATTCACCCCTCCACTTT.

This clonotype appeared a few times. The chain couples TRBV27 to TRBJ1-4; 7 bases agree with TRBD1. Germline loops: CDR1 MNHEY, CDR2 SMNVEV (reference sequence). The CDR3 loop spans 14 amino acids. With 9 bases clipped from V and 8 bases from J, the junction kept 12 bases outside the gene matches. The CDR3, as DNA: TGTGCCAGGACCGCACAGGGGTCCTCAGAAAAACTGTTTTTT. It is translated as CARTAQGSSEKLFF.

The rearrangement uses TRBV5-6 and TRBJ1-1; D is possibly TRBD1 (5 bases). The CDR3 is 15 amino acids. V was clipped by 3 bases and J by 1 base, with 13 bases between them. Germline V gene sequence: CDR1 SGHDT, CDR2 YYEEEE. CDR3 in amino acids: CASSSTGGGNTEAFF. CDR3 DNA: TGTGCCAGCAGCTCCACTGGCGGGGGGAACACTGAAGCTTTCTTT.

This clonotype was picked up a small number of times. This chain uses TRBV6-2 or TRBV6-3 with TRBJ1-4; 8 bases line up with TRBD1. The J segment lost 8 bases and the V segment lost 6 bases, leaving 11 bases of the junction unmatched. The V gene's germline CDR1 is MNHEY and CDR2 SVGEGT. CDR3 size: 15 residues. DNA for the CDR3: TGTGCCAGCAGCCACAGGGGGATGCAAGTAGAAAAACTGTTTTTT. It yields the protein CASSHRGMQVEKLFF.

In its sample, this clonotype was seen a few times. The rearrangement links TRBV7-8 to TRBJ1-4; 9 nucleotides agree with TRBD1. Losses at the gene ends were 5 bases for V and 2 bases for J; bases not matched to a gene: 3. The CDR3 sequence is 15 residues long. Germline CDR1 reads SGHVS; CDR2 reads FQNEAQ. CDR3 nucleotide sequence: TGTGCCAGCAGCGGGGGGACAGGGACTAATGAAAAACTGTTTTTT. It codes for CASSGGTGTNEKLFF.

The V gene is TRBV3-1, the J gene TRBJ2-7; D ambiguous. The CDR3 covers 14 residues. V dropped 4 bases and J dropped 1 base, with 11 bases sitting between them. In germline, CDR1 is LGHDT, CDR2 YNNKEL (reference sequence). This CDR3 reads CASSLVAISYEQYF. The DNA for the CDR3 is TGTGCCAGCAGCCTGGTGGCCATATCCTACGAGCAGTACTTC.

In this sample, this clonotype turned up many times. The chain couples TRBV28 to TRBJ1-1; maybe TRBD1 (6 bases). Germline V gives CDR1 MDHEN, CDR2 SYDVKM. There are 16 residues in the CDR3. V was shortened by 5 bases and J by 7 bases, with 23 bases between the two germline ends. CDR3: CASSGRGSFLGGEAFF. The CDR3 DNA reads TGTGCCAGCAGTGGCAGGGGATCATTCCTGGGAGGTGAAGCTTTCTTT.